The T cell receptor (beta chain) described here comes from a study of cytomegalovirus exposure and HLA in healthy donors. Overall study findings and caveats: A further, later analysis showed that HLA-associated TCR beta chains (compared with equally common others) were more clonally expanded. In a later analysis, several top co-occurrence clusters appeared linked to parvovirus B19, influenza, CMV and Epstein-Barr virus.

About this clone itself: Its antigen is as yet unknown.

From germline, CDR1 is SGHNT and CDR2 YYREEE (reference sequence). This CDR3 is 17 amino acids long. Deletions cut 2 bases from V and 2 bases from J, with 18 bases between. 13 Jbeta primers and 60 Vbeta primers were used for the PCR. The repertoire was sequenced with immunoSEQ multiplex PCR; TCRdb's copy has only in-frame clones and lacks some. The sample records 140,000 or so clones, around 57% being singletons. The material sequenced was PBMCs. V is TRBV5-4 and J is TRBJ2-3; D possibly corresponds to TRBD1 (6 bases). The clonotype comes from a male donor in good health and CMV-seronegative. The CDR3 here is CASSFDATGSYTDTQYF. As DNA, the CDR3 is TGTGCCAGCAGCTTCGACGCTACAGGGTCCTACACAGATACGCAGTATTTT.